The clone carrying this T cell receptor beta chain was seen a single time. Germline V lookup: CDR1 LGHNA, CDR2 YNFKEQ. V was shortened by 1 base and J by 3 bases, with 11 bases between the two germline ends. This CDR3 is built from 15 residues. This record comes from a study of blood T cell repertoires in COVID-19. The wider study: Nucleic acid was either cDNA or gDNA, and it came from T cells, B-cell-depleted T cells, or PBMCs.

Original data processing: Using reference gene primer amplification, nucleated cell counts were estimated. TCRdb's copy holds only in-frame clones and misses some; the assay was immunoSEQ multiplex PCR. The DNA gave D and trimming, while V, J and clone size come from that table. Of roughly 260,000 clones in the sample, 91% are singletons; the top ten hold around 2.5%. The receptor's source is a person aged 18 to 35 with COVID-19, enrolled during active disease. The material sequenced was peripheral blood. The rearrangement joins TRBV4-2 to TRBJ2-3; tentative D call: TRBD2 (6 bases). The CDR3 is CASSQGLAMTDTQYF. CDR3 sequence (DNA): TGTGCCAGCAGCCAAGGGCTAGCGATGACAGATACGCAGTATTTT.